This T cell receptor beta chain was identified in a study of T cell responses to AZD1222 COVID-19 vaccine. This clone was recorded once. The CDR3 has 14 amino acids. J was trimmed by 3 bases and V by 2 bases; bases with no gene match: 3. Germline lookup yields CDR1 SGHRS and CDR2 YFSETQ. Sequencing used immunoSEQ multiplex PCR; TCRdb keeps in-frame clones, though not all of them. The sample has 90,000 or so clones; 80% to 90% are singletons. The rearrangement links TRBV5-1 to TRBJ2-7, with TRBD1 identical over 9 bases. The clonotype originates from an adult in good health. Sequencing was performed on peripheral blood, taken on day 0 of AZD1222 vaccination. CDR3: CASSFGTGRYEQYF. Here the CDR3 DNA reads TGCGCCAGCAGCTTCGGGACAGGGCGCTACGAGCAGTACTTC.